The 6 T cell receptor beta chains listed next were all sequenced from one sample in a study of human T cells and chemical hapten exposure. TCRdb fed the RACE reads into MiXCR, producing one record per CDR3 protein. The top ten hold 1.7% of the sample, which has 150,000 to 200,000 distinct CDR3 sequences, roughly 15% seen once. Time point defined: patch test 1, 2 weeks after DPC sensitization. Treatment: therapeutic diphenylcyclopropenone sensitization with weekly scalp DPC. The specimen comprised whole blood, sampled in connection with sensitization to the hapten diphenylcyclopropenone (DPC). The source is a woman in her 30s with alopecia areata. Some clones in this sample may be carry-over from other donors' samples.

This clonotype was seen ten or more times. The chain joins TRBV20-1 to TRBJ2-7; D is ambiguous. CDR1 DFQATT and CDR2 SNEGSKA come from the germline V gene (reference sequence). The ends were cut back, 3 bases at V and 3 bases at J, with 18 bases in the middle. This CDR3 region has 15 residues. The CDR3 is CSASFRRLLNYEQYF. DNA of the CDR3: TGCAGTGCTAGTTTTAGGCGACTCCTGAACTACGAGCAGTACTTC.

This clonotype has only a few counts. The genes are TRBV7-2 and TRBJ2-1; 10 bases agree with TRBD2. Germline CDR1 reads SGHTA; CDR2 reads FQGNSA. V lost 6 bases and J lost 5; bases outside the gene matches: 7. The CDR3 consists of 15 residues. The CDR3 DNA follows: TGTGCCAGCAGGCCTCTAGCGGGAGTAAACAATGAGCAGTTCTTC. Translated: CASRPLAGVNNEQFF.

Many counts were recorded for this clonotype. The chain combines TRBV5-4 with TRBJ2-7; TRBD1 matches 7 bases. This CDR3 is built from 14 residues. Germline CDR1 reads SGHNT; CDR2 reads YYREEE (reference sequence). The V segment lost 3 bases and the J segment 0 bases; nucleotides outside the gene matches: 3. The CDR3 nucleotides are TGTGCCAGCAGCTCGACAGGGAGCTCCTACGAGCAGTACTTC. As protein: CASSSTGSSYEQYF.

This chain links TRBV10-3 with TRBJ1-6, with D perhaps matching TRBD1 (6 bases). CDR3 length: 17 amino acids. V was cut by 5 bases and J by 9 bases, with 23 bases left in between. Germline assignment: CDR1 ENHRY and CDR2 SYGVKD. CDR3 sequence reads: CAISLDGHRDRGSPLHF. The CDR3 region has the DNA TGTGCCATCAGTCTCGATGGACACAGGGATCGCGGTTCACCCCTCCACTTT.

The chain employs TRBV5-6 and TRBJ1-1; 9 bases agree with TRBD1. This CDR3 spans 14 amino acids. V lost 4 bases to trimming and J lost 10 bases; unmatched junction nucleotides: 11. Germline V CDR1 and CDR2: SGHDT, YYEEEE. CDR3 sequence: CASSKTGGGGAAFF. The CDR3 region has the DNA TGTGCCAGCAGCAAAACAGGGGGCGGTGGCGCAGCTTTCTTT.

This clonotype appeared many times. The chain recombines TRBV10-3 with TRBJ1-5; TRBD1 matches at 7 bases. The CDR3 loop spans 13 amino acids. J was trimmed by 6 bases and V by 10 bases; bases with no gene match: 9. Germline V gene sequence: CDR1 ENHRY, CDR2 SYGVKD. CDR3 in amino acids: CASADTGVQPQHF. As DNA, the CDR3 is TGTGCCAGCGCGGATACAGGGGTTCAGCCCCAGCATTTT.